These 11 T cell receptor beta chains were all obtained from the same sample, sequenced in a study of blood T cells in healthy people across ages. The use of a sample-barcoded 5' primer and a J-beta primer mix characterized a second PCR of roughly 6 to 12 cycles. TCRdb re-called the 5' RACE reads with MiXCR, one entry per CDR3 protein. The sample gives about 1.4 million distinct CDR3 sequences, roughly 60% of which show up once; under 8.5% is in the top ten. Source material: blood. The receptors were sampled from a man younger than 35 in good health.

This clonotype has more than one count but fewer than ten. This chain connects TRBV20-1 to TRBJ1-5; 8 nucleotides line up with TRBD1. V was pared by 4 bases and J by 5 bases, with 7 bases of the junction left unmatched. Germline CDR1 and CDR2: DFQATT and SNEGSKA (reference sequence). CDR3 size: 14 residues. CDR3 sequence: CSATPGQEYQPQHF. CDR3 nucleotide sequence: TGCAGTGCTACGCCGGGACAGGAATATCAGCCCCAGCATTTT.

Comments on this clonotype: A clone one base away is much larger, so this may be a read error. V usage is TRBV20-1 and J usage is TRBJ2-4; 8 bases agree with TRBD2. The CDR3 spans 16 residues. In germline, CDR1 is DFQATT, CDR2 SNEGSKA (reference sequence). CDR3 loop: CCARATTSPGGIEQYF. The CDR3 DNA sequence: TGCTGTGCTAGAGCTACGACTAGCCCGGGAGGGATTGAGCAGTACTTC.

The chain joins TRBV12-3 or TRBV12-4 to TRBJ1-1; the D is unclear. The CDR3 contains 16 residues. Trimming stripped 3 bases from V and 0 bases from J, with 14 bases between. In DNA, the CDR3 is TGTGCCAGCAGTTTTCTAGTTGTGACACTGAACACTGAAGCTTTCTTT. Translating gives CASSFLVVTLNTEAFF.

This clonotype occurred a few times. This chain uses TRBV5-5 with TRBJ2-7; 7 nucleotides align to TRBD2. The J call may be faulty, since TRBJ2-5 better matches the DNA end. The CDR3 contains 13 residues. CDR1 is SGHKS and CDR2 is YYEKEE in the germline V gene (reference sequence). Written as DNA, the CDR3 is TGTGCCAGCAGAACTAGCGTCCTGGAGACCCAGTACTTC. Its translation: CASRTSVLETQYF.

The CDR3 loop is CAIAGLAGLSSYNEQFF. DNA of the CDR3: TGTGCCATCGCGGGACTAGCGGGCCTTAGCTCCTACAATGAGCAGTTCTTC. The V gene is TRBV10-3, the J gene TRBJ2-1; 12 bases match TRBD2. With V trimmed by 8 bases and J by 0 bases, 8 bases remained unmatched. Germline V lookup: CDR1 ENHRY, CDR2 SYGVKD. This CDR3 is 17 amino acids long.

This clonotype showed up just a few times. This sequence joins TRBV7-9 and TRBJ1-2, with unresolved D. The CDR3 runs to 14 residues. V dropped 5 bases and J dropped 4 bases, with 14 bases sitting between them. Germline V gene sequence: CDR1 SEHNR, CDR2 FQNEAQ (reference sequence). CDR3 region: CASSQNAGSYGYTF. CDR3 DNA: TGTGCCAGCAGCCAAAACGCAGGCTCCTATGGCTACACCTTC.

This clonotype was found a few times. The rearrangement joins TRBV6-2 or TRBV6-3 to TRBJ2-4; D call uncertain. The J call may not be correct, given that the DNA end is closer to TRBJ2-7. The CDR3 has 14 amino acids. In germline, CDR1 is MNHEY, CDR2 SVGEGT. CDR3 sequence (DNA): TGTGCCAGCAGTTACTCTTTGGGGTCCTACGAGCAGTACTTC. Its translation: CASSYSLGSYEQYF.

The chain combines TRBV7-6 with TRBJ2-7; weak D call: TRBD2 (5 bases). Germline CDR1 and CDR2: SGHVS and FNYEAQ. V was shortened by 5 bases and J by 5 bases, with 16 bases between the two germline ends. This CDR3 region has 14 residues. As DNA, the CDR3 is TGTGCCAGCAGCCTGAGAGGGTCTTTTGACGAGCAGTACTTC. It codes for CASSLRGSFDEQYF.

V gene TRBV10-3 combines with J gene TRBJ2-5; 8 bases line up with TRBD2. V lost 9 bases to trimming and J lost 7 bases; unmatched junction nucleotides: 4. The CDR3 length is 11 residues. CDR1 is ENHRY, CDR2 SYGVKD, per germline. In DNA form, the CDR3 reads TGTGCCATGGGACTAGGGGGGACCCAGTACTTC. It is translated as CAMGLGGTQYF.

This clonotype was detected a few times. V usage is TRBV29-1 and J usage is TRBJ2-3; possibly TRBD2 for D (5 bases). Germline V gene lookup returns CDR1 SQVTM and CDR2 ANQGSEA. This CDR3 contains 14 residues. The ends were cut back, 4 bases at V and 2 bases at J, with 13 bases in the middle. CDR3 DNA sequence: TGCAGCGTTGGGGATGCGGAGGTCACAGATACGCAGTATTTT. Translated, it gives CSVGDAEVTDTQYF.

The V call is TRBV24-1, the J call TRBJ2-5; 9 nucleotides agree with TRBD1. The CDR3 spans 15 residues. V lost 2 bases, J lost 5 bases, and 5 bases stayed unmatched. The V gene's germline CDR1 is KGHDR and CDR2 SFDVKD. CDR3 residues: CATSDSGQGRETQYF. For the CDR3, the DNA is TGTGCCACCAGTGATTCCGGACAGGGGCGGGAGACCCAGTACTTC.